This T cell receptor (beta chain) was profiled in a study of cytomegalovirus exposure and HLA in healthy donors. Remarks on this clone: The antigen is unknown.

The PCR ran on 60 Vbeta and 13 Jbeta primers. TCRdb keeps only in-frame clones here, not all; method: immunoSEQ multiplex PCR. This table holds around 130,000 clones, around 80% found once. The CDR3 runs to 14 residues. The V and J ends lost 0 bases and 12 bases respectively, with 18 bases between them. Germline CDR1 reads GTSNPN; CDR2 reads SVGIG (reference sequence). The study, taken as a whole, reports: Researchers counted roughly 160 TCR beta chains as cytomegalovirus-associated. The only immune exposure information that was available was CMV serostatus. What a later analysis showed was that several of the most significant clusters appeared linked to common viral pathogens. Accurate prediction of most subjects' HLA-A and HLA-B alleles from TCR beta sequences was reported.

Sequencing input: PBMCs. The source of this sequence is a woman in her 50s in good health and CMV-seronegative. The V and J genes are TRBV30 and TRBJ2-1, with D tentatively TRBD1 (6 bases). The CDR3: CAWSVTRQVSGQFF. The DNA for the CDR3 is TGTGCCTGGAGTGTAACCAGACAGGTTAGTGGGCAGTTCTTC.